One sample yielded the 23 T cell receptor beta chains listed below, sequenced in a study of blood T cell repertoires in COVID-19. TCRdb's copy holds only in-frame clones and misses some; the assay was immunoSEQ multiplex PCR. The sample includes around 220,000 clones, about 88% seen only once; the top ten take approximately 2.1%. The sequencing sample was made of peripheral blood. All receptors derive from a woman between 40 and 50 years old who had recovered from COVID-19.

V is TRBV4-2 and J is TRBJ1-2; D gene unclear. The V end lost 0 bases, the J end lost 0 bases, and 8 bases lay between the germline ends. This CDR3 is built from 15 residues. CDR1 and CDR2 from the germline V gene are LGHNA and YNFKEQ. The CDR3 is CASSQELLANYGYTF. For the CDR3, the DNA is TGTGCCAGCAGCCAAGAGTTGTTAGCTAACTATGGCTACACCTTC.

Comments on this clone: The identical CDR3 is also encoded by other nucleotide sequences in the sample. The genes are TRBV7-2 and TRBJ2-1; 12 nucleotides agree with TRBD2. The J segment lost 5 bases and the V segment lost 3 bases, leaving 2 bases of the junction unmatched. In germline, CDR1 is SGHTA, CDR2 FQGNSA. The CDR3 extends over 15 amino acids. CDR3 loop: CASSLTSGRDNEQFF. CDR3 nucleotide sequence: TGTGCCAGCAGCTTGACTAGCGGGAGAGACAATGAGCAGTTCTTC.

The chain couples TRBV28 to TRBJ1-2, with 7 bases that match TRBD1. Germline CDR1 is MDHEN and CDR2 is SYDVKM. The V gene end was trimmed by 10 bases and the J gene end by 6 bases; junction bases not matched to a gene: 11. This CDR3 spans 13 amino acids. Written as DNA, the CDR3 is TGTGCCATCCTGGTGGGGACAGTGAATGGCTACACCTTC. Translating gives CAILVGTVNGYTF.

The chain is built from TRBV30 and TRBJ1-1, with D unresolved. This CDR3 region has 11 residues. The germline V gene has CDR1 GTSNPN and CDR2 SVGIG (reference sequence). In DNA, the CDR3 is TGTGCGGTTCGGGAGAACACTGAAGCTTTCTTT. Encoded protein: CAVRENTEAFF.

The rearrangement joins TRBV28 to TRBJ2-3; D call uncertain. The CDR3 consists of 12 residues. Germline loops: CDR1 MDHEN, CDR2 SYDVKM. V was trimmed by 6 bases and J by 7 bases, leaving 11 bases between them. The CDR3 loop is CASSPRRNTQYF. For the CDR3, the DNA is TGTGCCAGCAGCCCCCGGAGAAATACGCAGTATTTT.

The chain couples TRBV7-9 to TRBJ1-4; D is undetermined. Between the trimmed V and J ends, which lost 5 bases and 12 bases, there was a span of 13 bases. The CDR3 has 12 amino acids. Germline V gives CDR1 SEHNR, CDR2 FQNEAQ (reference sequence). The CDR3 bases are TGTGCCAGCAGCGGAGCTTTGGGAGAACTGTTTTTT. Translation: CASSGALGELFF.

The J gene is TRBJ2-2, the V gene TRBV5-1; D is unclear. The V end lost 0 bases, the J end lost 2 bases, and 8 bases lay between the germline ends. The CDR3 sequence is 15 residues long. The V gene's germline CDR1 is SGHRS and CDR2 YFSETQ. CDR3 protein: CASSLAGSNTGELFF. For the CDR3, the DNA is TGCGCCAGCAGCTTGGCAGGCAGCAACACCGGGGAGCTGTTTTTT.

The chain employs TRBV7-9 and TRBJ2-7; 8 bases map to TRBD1. This CDR3 has 14 residues. The V gene end was trimmed by 5 bases and the J gene end by 5 bases; junction bases not matched to a gene: 8. Germline V CDR1 and CDR2: SEHNR, FQNEAQ (reference sequence). The CDR3 protein is CASSPTGVPDEQYF. CDR3 coding DNA: TGTGCCAGCAGCCCGACAGGGGTTCCGGACGAGCAGTACTTC. Supplemented by reference TRBV7-9 and TRBJ2-7, the full variable domain reads DTGVSQNPRHKITKRGQNVTFRCDPISEHNRLYWYRQTLGQGPEFLTYFQNEAQLEKSRLLSDRFSAERPKGSFSTLEIQRTEQGDSAMYLCASSPTGVPDEQYFGPGTRLTVT.

The V gene is TRBV24-1, the J gene TRBJ2-5; TRBD2 is a possible D gene (7 bases). Looked up from germline, CDR1 is KGHDR and CDR2 is SFDVKD. Trimming pared 4 bases from V and 0 bases from J, leaving 17 bases between. This CDR3 is 17 amino acids long. The CDR3 loop reads CATSDVRGGGYQETQYF. CDR3 sequence (DNA): TGTGCCACCAGTGACGTTCGGGGAGGGGGGTACCAAGAGACCCAGTACTTC.

The V and J genes are TRBV28 and TRBJ2-3; D might be TRBD1 (6 bases). Trimming cost V 7 bases and J 5 bases, with 13 bases left between them. CDR1 and CDR2 from the germline V gene are MDHEN and SYDVKM. The CDR3 is made up of 13 amino acids. The CDR3 sequence: CASTPRGIDTQYF. The DNA for the CDR3 is TGTGCCAGCACCCCCAGGGGCATAGATACGCAGTATTTT.

The chain couples TRBV27 to TRBJ2-7; 8 nucleotides match TRBD1. The V gene end was trimmed by 5 bases and the J gene end by 6 bases; junction bases not matched to a gene: 15. The CDR3 is 16 amino acids. Germline assignment: CDR1 MNHEY and CDR2 SMNVEV (reference sequence). The DNA of the CDR3 is TGTGCCAGCAGTCCCCAGGGGGCAGTCAGAGATGGCGAGCAGTACTTC. It is translated as CASSPQGAVRDGEQYF.

This chain joins TRBV25-1 and TRBJ2-5; 8 bases line up with TRBD2. The CDR3 spans 15 residues. Losses at the gene ends were 2 bases for V and 5 bases for J; bases not matched to a gene: 7. CDR1 and CDR2 (germline): MGHDK, SYGVNS. The CDR3 nucleotides are TGTGCCAGCAGTGAACCAAGCGGGAGTGGGGAGACCCAGTACTTC. This gives the protein CASSEPSGSGETQYF.

This clone was detected only a few times. The V call is TRBV28, the J call TRBJ1-6, with 7 bases aligning to TRBD1. This CDR3 comprises 15 residues. Germline CDR1 MDHEN, CDR2 SYDVKM. V gave up 7 bases and J gave up 8 bases; unmatched junction bases: 11. CDR3 amino acids: CASNPLDRMYSPLHF. The CDR3 DNA reads TGTGCCAGCAACCCTTTGGACAGGATGTATTCACCCCTCCACTTT.

The rearrangement uses TRBV6-5 and TRBJ2-3, with 7 bases identical to TRBD2. CDR1 and CDR2 from the germline V gene are MNHEY and SVGAGI. With V trimmed by 5 bases and J by 2 bases, 7 bases remained unmatched. This CDR3 comprises 15 residues. The CDR3: CASSPPGGYTDTQYF. In DNA form, the CDR3 reads TGTGCCAGCAGTCCCCCGGGGGGTTACACAGATACGCAGTATTTT.

V is TRBV28 and J is TRBJ1-5, with 9 bases lining up with TRBD1. The CDR3 has 15 residues. Trimming took 7 bases from V and 7 from J; bases not matched to a gene: 11. The germline CDR1 and CDR2 sequences are MDHEN and SYDVKM. The CDR3 spells CASKRGTGNSQPQHF. CDR3 nucleotide sequence: TGTGCCAGCAAACGCGGGACAGGGAATAGCCAGCCCCAGCATTTT.

The rearrangement joins TRBV6-6 to TRBJ2-3; a possible D gene is TRBD1 (6 bases). Germline V lookup: CDR1 MNHNY, CDR2 SVGAGI (reference sequence). The CDR3 is 15 residues long. V was pared by 7 bases and J by 0 bases, with 14 bases between. In nucleotides, the CDR3 is TGTGCCAGCACGGTTGGGACAAGTAGCACAGATACGCAGTATTTT. Protein sequence: CASTVGTSSTDTQYF.

The chain uses TRBV15 and TRBJ1-4, with 9 bases fitting TRBD1. The CDR3 has 16 residues. Trimming took 3 bases from V and 8 from J; bases not matched to a gene: 10. The germline V gene encodes CDR1 LNHNV and CDR2 YYDKDF (reference sequence). The CDR3: CATSRSGTGRREKLFF. DNA of the CDR3: TGTGCCACCAGCAGGTCGGGGACAGGGCGGAGGGAAAAACTGTTTTTT.

This chain joins TRBV4-1 and TRBJ2-7, with D possibly being TRBD1 (6 bases). This CDR3 has 15 amino acids. Deletions cut 1 base from V and 2 bases from J, with 12 bases between. The V gene's germline CDR1 is MGHRA and CDR2 YSYEKL. CDR3 bases: TGCGCCAGCAGCCAAGGCCGGACAGCCCCCTACGAGCAGTACTTC. Protein sequence: CASSQGRTAPYEQYF.

The chain joins TRBV24-1 to TRBJ2-2; 10 positions agree with TRBD1. Trimming cost V 7 bases and J 5 bases; bases outside gene matches: 3. CDR1 and CDR2 from the germline V gene are KGHDR and SFDVKD. The CDR3 runs to 14 residues. The DNA for the CDR3 is TGTGCCACCAGGGGACAGGGGTCGACCGGGGAGCTGTTTTTT. Protein: CATRGQGSTGELFF.

The genes are TRBV6-5 and TRBJ1-2; a possible D gene is TRBD1 (6 bases). Looked up from germline, CDR1 is MNHEY and CDR2 is SVGAGI. V lost 0 bases to trimming and J lost 4 bases, with 12 bases between them. CDR3 size: 15 residues. The CDR3 here is CASSYSPTGIYGYTF. The CDR3 bases are TGTGCCAGCAGTTACTCCCCTACAGGGATCTATGGCTACACCTTC.

The CDR3 sequence is CASSSGVRGTEAFF. CDR3 DNA sequence: TGTGCCAGCAGCTCAGGGGTTCGTGGCACTGAAGCTTTCTTT. The rearrangement uses TRBV9 and TRBJ1-1, with D tentatively TRBD1 (6 bases). The V end lost 4 bases, the J end lost 4 bases, and 14 bases lay between the germline ends. The CDR3 extends over 14 amino acids. Germline loops: CDR1 SGDLS, CDR2 YYNGEE.

This clone has a single count. The chain carries TRBV5-1 and TRBJ1-1, with TRBD1 matching 10 bases. The CDR3 has 15 amino acids. The V segment lost 0 bases and the J segment 4 bases; nucleotides outside the gene matches: 3. Germline V gene data show CDR1 as SGHRS and CDR2 as YFSETQ. CDR3 nucleotide sequence: TGCGCCAGCAGCTTGGTAGGGACAGGGGCCACTGAAGCTTTCTTT. It encodes CASSLVGTGATEAFF.

V and J are TRBV6-2 or TRBV6-3 and TRBJ2-1; 13 positions agree with TRBD2. Germline CDR1 is MNHEY and CDR2 is SVGEGT. V shed 2 bases and J 7 bases; nucleotides not matched to a gene: 5. This CDR3 spans 16 amino acids. The CDR3 is CASSYRTSGRGNEQFF. The CDR3 DNA follows: TGTGCCAGCAGTTACCGGACTAGCGGGAGAGGGAATGAGCAGTTCTTC.